Given below is one TCR beta chain in context. Cohort allocation depended upon clinical history that participants reported. This record comes from a study of blood T cell repertoires in COVID-19. The CDR3 extends over 16 amino acids. Germline V gives CDR1 LGHNA, CDR2 YSLEER. Trimming at V came to 0 bases and at J to 1 base, leaving 2 bases not matched to a gene. Some clones are missing from TCRdb's copy, which holds only in-frame ones; the method was immunoSEQ multiplex PCR. The table records roughly 240,000 clones, roughly 90% of them present only once. Source material: PBMCs or T cells enriched from blood (not recorded which). This chain joins TRBV4-3 and TRBJ1-5, with 8 positions matching TRBD1. This TCR was sampled from a woman in her 30s with acute COVID-19. The CDR3 reads CASSQDRQGSNQPQHF. The CDR3 bases are TGCGCCAGCAGCCAAGATCGACAGGGGAGCAATCAGCCCCAGCATTTT.